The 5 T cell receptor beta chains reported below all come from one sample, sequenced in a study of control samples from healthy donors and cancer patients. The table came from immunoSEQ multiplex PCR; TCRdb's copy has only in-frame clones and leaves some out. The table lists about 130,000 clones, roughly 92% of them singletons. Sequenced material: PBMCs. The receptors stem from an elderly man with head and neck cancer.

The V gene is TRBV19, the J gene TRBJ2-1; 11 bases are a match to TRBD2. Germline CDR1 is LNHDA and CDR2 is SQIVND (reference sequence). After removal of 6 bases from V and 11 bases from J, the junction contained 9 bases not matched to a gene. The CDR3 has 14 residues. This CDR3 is CASRLAGGPSQQFF. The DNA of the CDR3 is TGTGCCAGTAGATTAGCGGGGGGGCCCTCTCAGCAGTTCTTC.

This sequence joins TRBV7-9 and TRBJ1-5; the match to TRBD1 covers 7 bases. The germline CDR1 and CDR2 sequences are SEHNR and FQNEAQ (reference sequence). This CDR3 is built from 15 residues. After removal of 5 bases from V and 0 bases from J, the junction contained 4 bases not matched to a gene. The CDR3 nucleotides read TGTGCCAGCAGCCTCGGGACAGATAGCAATCAGCCCCAGCATTTT. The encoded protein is CASSLGTDSNQPQHF.

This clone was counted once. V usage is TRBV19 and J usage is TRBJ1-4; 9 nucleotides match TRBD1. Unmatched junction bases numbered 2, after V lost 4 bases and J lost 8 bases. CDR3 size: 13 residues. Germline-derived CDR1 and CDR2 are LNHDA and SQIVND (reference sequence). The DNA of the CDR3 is TGTGCCAGTAGTAGGGACAGGGTCGAAAAACTGTTTTTT. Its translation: CASSRDRVEKLFF.

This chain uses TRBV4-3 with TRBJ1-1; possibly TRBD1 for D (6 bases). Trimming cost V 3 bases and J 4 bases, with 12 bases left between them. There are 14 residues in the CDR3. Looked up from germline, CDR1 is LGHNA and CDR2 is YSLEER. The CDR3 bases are TGCGCCAGCAGCCATTCCACAGGGCTCACTGAAGCTTTCTTT. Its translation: CASSHSTGLTEAFF.

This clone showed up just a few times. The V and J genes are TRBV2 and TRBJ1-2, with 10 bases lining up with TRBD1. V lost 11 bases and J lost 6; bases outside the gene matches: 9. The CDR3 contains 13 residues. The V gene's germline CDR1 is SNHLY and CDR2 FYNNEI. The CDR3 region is CAQRGQGLDGYTF. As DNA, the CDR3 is TGTGCCCAGAGGGGACAGGGGTTGGATGGCTACACCTTC.